This T cell receptor (beta chain) emerged from a study of control samples from healthy donors and cancer patients. Germline values: CDR1 SGHAT, CDR2 FQNNGV. The CDR3 is made up of 15 amino acids. Trimming at V came to 5 bases and at J to 3 bases, leaving 6 bases not matched to a gene. Generated by immunoSEQ multiplex PCR, the TCRdb table keeps only in-frame clones and is missing some. The sample carries 60,000 to 75,000 clones, 65% to 90% recorded once. This TCR derives from a man in his forties in good health. The sequenced sample consisted of blood. This chain connects TRBV11-2 to TRBJ2-3; the match to TRBD1 covers 9 bases. The CDR3: CASSKRTGETDTQYF. The CDR3 DNA follows: TGTGCCAGCAGCAAGAGGACAGGGGAAACAGATACGCAGTATTTT.